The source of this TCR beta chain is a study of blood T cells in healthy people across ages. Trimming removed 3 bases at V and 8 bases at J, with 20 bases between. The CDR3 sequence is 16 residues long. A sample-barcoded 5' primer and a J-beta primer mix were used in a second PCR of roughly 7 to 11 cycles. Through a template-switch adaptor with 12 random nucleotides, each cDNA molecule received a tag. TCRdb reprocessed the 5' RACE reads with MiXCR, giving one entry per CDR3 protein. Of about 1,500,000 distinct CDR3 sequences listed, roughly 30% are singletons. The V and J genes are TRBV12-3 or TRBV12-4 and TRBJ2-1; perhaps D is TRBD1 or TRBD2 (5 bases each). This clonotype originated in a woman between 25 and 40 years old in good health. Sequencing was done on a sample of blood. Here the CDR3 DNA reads TGTGCCAGCAGTTTTGCTTCGGGGCCTCGGAGCTATGAGCAGTTCTTC. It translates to CASSFASGPRSYEQFF.